The clone carrying this T cell receptor (beta chain) has at least ten counts. Preparing the TCRbeta library involved the use of unique molecular identifiers. TCRdb re-called the PCR reads through MiXCR, storing one row per CDR3 protein. In the table there are some 550,000 distinct CDR3 sequences, 23% of which are singletons. This record belongs to a study of T-cell reconstitution after alpha-beta-depleted transplantation in children. Here the sequenced sample was PBMCs, mostly from graft donor cells, taken 360 days after TCRalphabeta/CD19-depleted stem cell transplant. This TCR came from a boy in the first two years of life who had a stem cell transplant for acute myeloid leukemia, so the T cells may come from the graft donor.

CDR3 nucleotide sequence: TGTGCCAGTACTCCCGGGACGCCCGGAGGGTCGAACACTGAAGCTTTCTTT. It encodes CASTPGTPGGSNTEAFF. The chain is built from TRBV19 and TRBJ1-1; D is possibly TRBD1 (5 bases). Trimming removed 7 bases at V and 1 base at J, with 22 bases between. CDR1 and CDR2 from the germline V gene are LNHDA and SQIVND (reference sequence). This CDR3 contains 17 residues. Full variable domain (remainder filled in from reference TRBV19 and TRBJ1-1): DGGITQSPKYLFRKEGQNVTLSCEQNLNHDAMYWYRQDPGQGLRLIYYSQIVNDFQKGDIAEGYSVSREKKESFPLTVTSAQKNPTAFYLCASTPGTPGGSNTEAFFGQGTRLTVV.